The clone carrying this T cell receptor beta chain was seen more than once but under ten times. Its specificity is not known. This entry belongs to a study of blood T cells in healthy people across ages. The study, taken as a whole, reports: Higher diversity and more naive CD4+ cells were features of long-lived donors, compared to aged donors.

The germline CDR1 and CDR2 sequences are MDHEN and SYDVKM. The CDR3 loop spans 14 amino acids. V was trimmed by 7 bases and J by 0 bases, leaving 11 bases between them. PCR was performed a second time for roughly 7 to 12 cycles using a sample-barcoded 5' primer and a J-beta primer mix. MiXCR, applied by TCRdb to the 5' RACE reads, yields one record per CDR3 protein. In the table there are 870,000 or so distinct CDR3 sequences, about 28% of which are singletons. This chain uses TRBV28 with TRBJ2-3; no firm D call. The sample consisted of blood. This receptor was taken from a woman aged 80 or over in good health. The CDR3: CASTEVTSTDTQYF. In DNA, the CDR3 is TGTGCCAGCACCGAGGTCACCAGCACAGATACGCAGTATTTT.